This TCR beta chain was retrieved from a study of identical twins. This clonotype was observed at least ten times. The V end lost 5 bases, the J end lost 4 bases, and 12 bases lay between the germline ends. CDR3 length: 14 amino acids. Per germline, CDR1 LNHDA and CDR2 SQIVND (reference sequence). Through template switching, a universal primer site was introduced, and the cDNA contained unique molecular identifiers. TCRdb re-analysed the 5' RACE reads in MiXCR, keeping a single row per CDR3 protein. The table lists about 150,000 distinct CDR3 sequences, approximately 3.5% of them singletons. The sequence was obtained from a man younger than 30 in good health. Sequenced material: memory T cells sorted from blood. The chain links TRBV19 to TRBJ2-1, with D unresolved. CDR3 sequence (DNA): TGTGCCAGTAGTCCCGGACCGGTATACAATGAGCAGTTCTTC. Its translation: CASSPGPVYNEQFF.